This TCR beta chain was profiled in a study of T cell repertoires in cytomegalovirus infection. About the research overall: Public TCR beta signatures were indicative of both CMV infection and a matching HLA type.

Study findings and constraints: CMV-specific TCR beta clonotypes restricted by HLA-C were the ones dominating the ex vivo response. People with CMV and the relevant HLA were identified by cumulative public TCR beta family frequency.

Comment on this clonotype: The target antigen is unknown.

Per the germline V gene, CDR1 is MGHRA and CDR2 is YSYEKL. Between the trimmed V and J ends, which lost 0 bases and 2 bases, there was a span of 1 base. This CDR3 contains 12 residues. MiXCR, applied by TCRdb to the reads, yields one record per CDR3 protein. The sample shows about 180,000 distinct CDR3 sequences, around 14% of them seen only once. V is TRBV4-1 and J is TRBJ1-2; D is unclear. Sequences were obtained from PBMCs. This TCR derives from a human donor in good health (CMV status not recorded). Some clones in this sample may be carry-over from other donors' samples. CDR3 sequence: CASSQDNYGYTF. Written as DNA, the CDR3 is TGCGCCAGCAGCCAAGACAACTATGGCTACACCTTC.